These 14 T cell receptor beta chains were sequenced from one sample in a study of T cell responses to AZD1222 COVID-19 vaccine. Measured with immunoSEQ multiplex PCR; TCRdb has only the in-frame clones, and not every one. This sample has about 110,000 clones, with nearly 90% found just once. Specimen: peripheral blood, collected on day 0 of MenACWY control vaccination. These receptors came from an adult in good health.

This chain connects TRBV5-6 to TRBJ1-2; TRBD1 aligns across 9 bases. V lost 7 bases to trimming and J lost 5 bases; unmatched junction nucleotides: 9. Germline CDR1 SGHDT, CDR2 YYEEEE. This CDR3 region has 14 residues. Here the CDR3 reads CASASGQGNYGYTF. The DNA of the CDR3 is TGTGCCAGCGCCTCAGGACAGGGGAATTATGGCTACACCTTC.

CDR3 sequence: CASSSDEEFETQYF. In DNA, the CDR3 is TGTGCCAGCAGCTCGGACGAGGAATTCGAGACCCAGTACTTC. The chain employs TRBV5-4 and TRBJ2-5; D is unclear. V lost 3 bases to trimming and J lost 5 bases, with 14 bases between them. CDR1 is SGHNT, CDR2 YYREEE, per germline (reference sequence). CDR3 length: 14 residues.

The CDR3 DNA sequence: TGTGCCAGCAGCTTAGGGGGCGGAGGAGGAGTAGAGCAGTACTTC. Its protein product is CASSLGGGGGVEQYF. The gene calls are TRBV7-2 and TRBJ2-7, with D perhaps given as TRBD1 or TRBD2 (5 bases each). Germline V gene data show CDR1 as SGHTA and CDR2 as FQGNSA. The V gene lost 1 base and the J gene lost 7 bases, with 17 bases spanning the gap. The CDR3 sequence is 15 residues long.

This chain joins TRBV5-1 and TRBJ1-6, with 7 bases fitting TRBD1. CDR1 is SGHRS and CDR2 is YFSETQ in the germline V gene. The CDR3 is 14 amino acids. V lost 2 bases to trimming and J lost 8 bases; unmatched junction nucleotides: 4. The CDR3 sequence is CASSLDRVDSPLHF. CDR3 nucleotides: TGCGCCAGCAGCTTAGACAGGGTGGATTCACCCCTCCACTTT.

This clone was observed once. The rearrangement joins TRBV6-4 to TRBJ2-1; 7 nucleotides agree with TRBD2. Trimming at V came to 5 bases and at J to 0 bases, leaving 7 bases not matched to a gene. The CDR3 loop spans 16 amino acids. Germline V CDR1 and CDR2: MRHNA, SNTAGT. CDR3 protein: CASSSGGEGSYNEQFF. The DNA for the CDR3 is TGTGCCAGCAGTTCTGGGGGGGAGGGCTCCTACAATGAGCAGTTCTTC.

In nucleotides, the CDR3 is TGTGCCAGCAGCTTAAGGTCGGGGGAATCAAGAGGTCAGCCCCAGCATTTT. It specifies CASSLRSGESRGQPQHF. V is TRBV11-3 and J is TRBJ1-5, with D possibly TRBD1 on 5 matching bases. Trimming took 2 bases from V and 6 from J, leaving 20 bases between them. In germline, CDR1 is SGHNT, CDR2 YENEEA. CDR3 length: 17 amino acids.

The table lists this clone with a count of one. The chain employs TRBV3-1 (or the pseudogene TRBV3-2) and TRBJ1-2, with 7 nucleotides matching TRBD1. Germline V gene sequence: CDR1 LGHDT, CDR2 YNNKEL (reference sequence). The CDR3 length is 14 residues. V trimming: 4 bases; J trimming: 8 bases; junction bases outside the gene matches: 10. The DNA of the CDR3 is TGTGCCAGCAGCCCGGATGGACAGGCCAGCGGCTACACCTTC. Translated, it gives CASSPDGQASGYTF.

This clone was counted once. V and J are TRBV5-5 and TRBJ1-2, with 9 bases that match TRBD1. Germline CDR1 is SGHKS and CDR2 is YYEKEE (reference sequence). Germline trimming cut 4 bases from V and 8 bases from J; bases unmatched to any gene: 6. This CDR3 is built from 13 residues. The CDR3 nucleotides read TGTGCCAGCAGCCGGGACAGGGACGAGGGCTACACCTTC. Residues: CASSRDRDEGYTF.

CDR3 region: CASSLSSSELNTQYF. The CDR3 DNA is TGCGCCAGCAGCTTGTCCTCTAGCGAGCTGAATACGCAGTATTTT. The chain combines TRBV5-1 with TRBJ2-3; possibly TRBD2 for D (6 bases). V was shortened by 1 base and J by 7 bases, with 16 bases between the two germline ends. Looked up from germline, CDR1 is SGHRS and CDR2 is YFSETQ. The CDR3 spans 15 residues.

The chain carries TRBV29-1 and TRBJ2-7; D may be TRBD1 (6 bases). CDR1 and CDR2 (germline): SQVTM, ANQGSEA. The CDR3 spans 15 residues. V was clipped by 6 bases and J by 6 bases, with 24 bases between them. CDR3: CSVEGDGGGGFEQYF. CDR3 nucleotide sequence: TGCAGCGTCGAGGGGGACGGCGGTGGTGGTTTCGAGCAGTACTTC.

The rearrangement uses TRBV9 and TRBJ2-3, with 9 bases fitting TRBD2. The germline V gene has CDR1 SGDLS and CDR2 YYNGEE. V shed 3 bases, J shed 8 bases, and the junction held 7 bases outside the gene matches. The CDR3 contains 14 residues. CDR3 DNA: TGTGCCAGCAGCGCGGCGGGGGGGCAGGGTACGCAGTATTTT. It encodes CASSAAGGQGTQYF.

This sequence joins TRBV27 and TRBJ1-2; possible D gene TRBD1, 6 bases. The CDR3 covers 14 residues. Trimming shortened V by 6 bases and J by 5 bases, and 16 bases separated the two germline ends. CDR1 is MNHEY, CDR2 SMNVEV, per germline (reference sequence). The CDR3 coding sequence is TGTGCCAGCAGGTCTCAGGGGTCGGGGTATGGCTACACCTTC. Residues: CASRSQGSGYGYTF.

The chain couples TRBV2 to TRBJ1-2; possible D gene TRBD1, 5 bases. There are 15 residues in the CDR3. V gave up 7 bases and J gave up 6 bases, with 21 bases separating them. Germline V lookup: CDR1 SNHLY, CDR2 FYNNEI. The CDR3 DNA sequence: TGTGCCAGCATTTCAGGGAATCCGCCTTATGATGGCTACACCTTC. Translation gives CASISGNPPYDGYTF. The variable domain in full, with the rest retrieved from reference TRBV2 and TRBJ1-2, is EPEVTQTPSHQVTQMGQEVILRCVPISNHLYFYWYRQILGQKVEFLVSFYNNEISEKSEIFDDQFSVERPDGSNFTLKIRSTKLEDSAMYFCASISGNPPYDGYTFGSGTRLTVV.

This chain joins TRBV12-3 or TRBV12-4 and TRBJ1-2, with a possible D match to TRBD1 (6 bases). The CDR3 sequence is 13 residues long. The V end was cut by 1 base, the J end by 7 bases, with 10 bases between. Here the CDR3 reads CASSLVGGRGYTF. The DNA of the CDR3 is TGTGCCAGCAGTTTAGTGGGGGGCCGTGGCTACACCTTC.